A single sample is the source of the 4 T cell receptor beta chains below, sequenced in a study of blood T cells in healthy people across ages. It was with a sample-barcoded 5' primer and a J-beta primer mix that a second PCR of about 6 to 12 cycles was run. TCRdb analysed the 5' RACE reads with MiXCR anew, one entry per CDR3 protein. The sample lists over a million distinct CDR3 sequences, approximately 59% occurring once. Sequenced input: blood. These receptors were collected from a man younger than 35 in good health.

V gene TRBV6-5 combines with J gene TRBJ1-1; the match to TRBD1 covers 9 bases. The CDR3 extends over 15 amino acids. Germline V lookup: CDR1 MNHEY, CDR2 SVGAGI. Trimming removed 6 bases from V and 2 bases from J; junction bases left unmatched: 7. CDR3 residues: CASSRTDRGNTEAFF. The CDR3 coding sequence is TGTGCCAGCAGCCGCACGGACAGGGGTAACACTGAAGCTTTCTTT.

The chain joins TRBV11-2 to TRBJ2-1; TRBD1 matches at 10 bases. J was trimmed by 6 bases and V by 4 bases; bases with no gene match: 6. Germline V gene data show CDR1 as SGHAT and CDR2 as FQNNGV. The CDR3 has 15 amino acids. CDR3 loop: CASSSFWTGGNEQFF. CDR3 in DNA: TGTGCCAGCAGCTCCTTCTGGACAGGGGGCAATGAGCAGTTCTTC. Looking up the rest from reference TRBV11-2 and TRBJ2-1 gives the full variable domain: EAGVAQSPRYKIIEKRQSVAFWCNPISGHATLYWYQQILGQGPKLLIQFQNNGVVDDSQLPKDRFSAERLKGVDSTLKIQPAKLEDSAVYLCASSSFWTGGNEQFFGPGTRLTVL.

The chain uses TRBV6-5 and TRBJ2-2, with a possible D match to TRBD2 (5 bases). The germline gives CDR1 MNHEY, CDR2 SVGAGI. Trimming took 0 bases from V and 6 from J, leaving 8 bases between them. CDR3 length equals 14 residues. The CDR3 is CASSYSILAGELFF. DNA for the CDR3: TGTGCCAGCAGTTACTCGATACTAGCCGGGGAGCTGTTTTTT.

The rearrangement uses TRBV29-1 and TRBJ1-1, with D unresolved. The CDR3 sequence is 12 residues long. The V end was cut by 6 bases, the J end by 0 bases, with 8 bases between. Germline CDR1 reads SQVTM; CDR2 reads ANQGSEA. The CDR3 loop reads CSVAHMNTEAFF. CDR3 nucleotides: TGCAGCGTAGCACATATGAACACTGAAGCTTTCTTT. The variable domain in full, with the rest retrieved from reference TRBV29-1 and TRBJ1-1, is SAVISQKPSRDICQRGTSLTIQCQVDSQVTMMFWYRQQPGQSLTLIATANQGSEATYESGFVIDKFPISRPNLTFSTLTVSNMSPEDSSIYLCSVAHMNTEAFFGQGTRLTVV.